This T cell receptor (beta chain) was captured in a study of a mutant IDH1 vaccine in newly diagnosed glioma. The wider study: Previous treatment comprised radiotherapy, temozolomide, or both, mostly both. Visit V12 happened at week 35; visit V13 happened at week 47.

Described time point: week 35, safety follow-up. In the vaccine, a single dose held 300 ug of the mutant IDH1 20-mer peptide, along with topical imiquimod. Donors had new WHO grade 3 or 4 IDH1-mutant, ATRX-lost astrocytomas. As concerns this clone: As yet, its antigen is unknown.

Germline V gives CDR1 MNHNY, CDR2 SVGAGI (reference sequence). The CDR3 runs 14 residues. V shed 6 bases and J 7 bases; nucleotides not matched to a gene: 11. Here immunoSEQ multiplex PCR was the method, and the copy in TCRdb shows in-frame clones only, minus some. The sample lists around 44,000 clones, under 85% occurring once. This sample comprised PBMCs, obtained from a glioma patient whose treatment included an IDH1 peptide vaccine. The V and J genes are TRBV6-6 and TRBJ2-7, with TRBD1 matching 8 bases. This TCR came from a middle-aged man with glioma. CDR3 amino acids: CASSRGGQGGEQYF. The DNA of the CDR3 is TGTGCCAGCAGCAGGGGTGGACAGGGCGGAGAGCAGTACTTC.